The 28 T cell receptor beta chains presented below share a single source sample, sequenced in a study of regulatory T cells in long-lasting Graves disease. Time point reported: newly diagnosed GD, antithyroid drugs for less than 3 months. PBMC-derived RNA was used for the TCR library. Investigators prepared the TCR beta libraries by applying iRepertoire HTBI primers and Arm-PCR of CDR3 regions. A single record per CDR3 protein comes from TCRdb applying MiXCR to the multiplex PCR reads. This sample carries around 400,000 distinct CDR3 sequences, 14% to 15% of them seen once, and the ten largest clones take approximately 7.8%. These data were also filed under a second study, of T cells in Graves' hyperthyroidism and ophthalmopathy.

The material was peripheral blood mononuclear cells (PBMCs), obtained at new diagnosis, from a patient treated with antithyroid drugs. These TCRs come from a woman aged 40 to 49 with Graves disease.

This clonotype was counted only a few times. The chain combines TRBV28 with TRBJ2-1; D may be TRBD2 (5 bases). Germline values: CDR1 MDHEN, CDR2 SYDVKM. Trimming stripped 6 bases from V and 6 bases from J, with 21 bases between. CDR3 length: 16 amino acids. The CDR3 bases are TGTGCCAGCAGCCGTACCCCACCCGAGAGGGTCAATGAGCAGTTCTTC. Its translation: CASSRTPPERVNEQFF.

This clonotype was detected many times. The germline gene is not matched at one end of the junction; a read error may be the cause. CDR3 loop: CASSFGLAGNNEQFF. CDR3 in DNA: TGCGCCAGCAGCTTCGGACTAGCGGGAAACAATGAGCAGTTCTTC. This chain connects TRBV12-3 or TRBV12-4 to TRBJ2-1; 12 nucleotides match TRBD2. The CDR3 runs 15 residues.

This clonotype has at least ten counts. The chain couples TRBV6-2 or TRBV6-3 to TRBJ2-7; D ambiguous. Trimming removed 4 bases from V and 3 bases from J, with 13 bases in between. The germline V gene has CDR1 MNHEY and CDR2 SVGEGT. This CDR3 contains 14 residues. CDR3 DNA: TGTGCCAGCAGTTCCGCCGGGCGATTCTACGAGCAGTACTTC. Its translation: CASSSAGRFYEQYF.

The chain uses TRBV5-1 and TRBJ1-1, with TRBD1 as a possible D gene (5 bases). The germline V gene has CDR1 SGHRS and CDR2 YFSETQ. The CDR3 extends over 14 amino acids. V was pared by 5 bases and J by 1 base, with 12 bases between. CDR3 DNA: TGCGCCAGCAGGGGGACGACGGGGAACACTGAAGCTTTCTTT. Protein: CASRGTTGNTEAFF.

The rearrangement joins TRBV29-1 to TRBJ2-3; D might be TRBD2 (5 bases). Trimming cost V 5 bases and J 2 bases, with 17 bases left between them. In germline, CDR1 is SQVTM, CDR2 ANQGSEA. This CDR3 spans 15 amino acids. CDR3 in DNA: TGCAGCGTTCTACCCGGGCGGGCCTTCACAGATACGCAGTATTTT. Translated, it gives CSVLPGRAFTDTQYF.

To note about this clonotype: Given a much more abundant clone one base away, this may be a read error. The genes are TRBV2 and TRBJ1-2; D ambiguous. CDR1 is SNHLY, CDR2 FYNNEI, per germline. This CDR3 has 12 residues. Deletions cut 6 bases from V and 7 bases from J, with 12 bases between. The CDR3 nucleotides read TGTGCCAGCAGCCTCCAAGACTGTGGCTACACCTTC. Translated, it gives CASSLQDCGYTF.

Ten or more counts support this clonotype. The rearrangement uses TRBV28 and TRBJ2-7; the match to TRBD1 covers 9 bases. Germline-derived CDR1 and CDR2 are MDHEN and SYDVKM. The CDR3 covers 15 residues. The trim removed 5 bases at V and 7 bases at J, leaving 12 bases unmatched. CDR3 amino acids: CASSLTGGEIVEQYF. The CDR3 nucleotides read TGTGCCAGCAGTCTCACAGGGGGCGAGATCGTTGAGCAGTACTTC.

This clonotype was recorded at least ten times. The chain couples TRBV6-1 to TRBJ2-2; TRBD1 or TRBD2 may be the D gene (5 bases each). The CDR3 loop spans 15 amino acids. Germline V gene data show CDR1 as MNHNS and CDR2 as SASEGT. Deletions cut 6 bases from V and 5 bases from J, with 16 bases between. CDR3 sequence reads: CASRPPLGGTGELFF. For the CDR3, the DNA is TGTGCCAGCAGACCCCCCCTTGGGGGAACCGGGGAGCTGTTTTTT.

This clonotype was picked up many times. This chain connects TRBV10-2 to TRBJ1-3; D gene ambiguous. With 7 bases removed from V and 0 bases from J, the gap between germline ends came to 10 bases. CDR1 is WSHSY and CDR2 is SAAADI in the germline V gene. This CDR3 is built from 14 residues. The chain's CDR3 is CASKQPSSGNTIYF. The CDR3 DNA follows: TGCGCCAGCAAACAGCCGAGCTCTGGAAACACCATATATTTT.

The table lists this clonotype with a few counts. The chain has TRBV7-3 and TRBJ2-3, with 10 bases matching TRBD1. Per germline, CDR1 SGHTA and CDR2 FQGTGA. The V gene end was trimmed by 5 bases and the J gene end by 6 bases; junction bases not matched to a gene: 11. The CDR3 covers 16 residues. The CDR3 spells CASSEGTGDLGDTQYF. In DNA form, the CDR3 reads TGTGCCAGCAGCGAGGGGACAGGGGACCTCGGGGATACGCAGTATTTT.

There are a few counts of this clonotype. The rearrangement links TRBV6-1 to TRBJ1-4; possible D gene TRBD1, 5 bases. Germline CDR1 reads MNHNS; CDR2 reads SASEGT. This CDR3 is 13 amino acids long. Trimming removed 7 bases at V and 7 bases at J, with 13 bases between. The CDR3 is CASMRGEGEKLFF. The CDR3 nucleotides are TGTGCCAGCATGAGGGGAGAGGGTGAAAAACTGTTTTTT.

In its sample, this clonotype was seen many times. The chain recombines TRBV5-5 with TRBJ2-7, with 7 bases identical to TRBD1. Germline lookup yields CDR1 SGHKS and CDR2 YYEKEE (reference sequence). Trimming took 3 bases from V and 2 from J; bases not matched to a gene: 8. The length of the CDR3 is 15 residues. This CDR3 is CASSSPWDSPYEQYF. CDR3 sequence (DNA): TGTGCCAGCAGCTCCCCATGGGACAGTCCCTACGAGCAGTACTTC.

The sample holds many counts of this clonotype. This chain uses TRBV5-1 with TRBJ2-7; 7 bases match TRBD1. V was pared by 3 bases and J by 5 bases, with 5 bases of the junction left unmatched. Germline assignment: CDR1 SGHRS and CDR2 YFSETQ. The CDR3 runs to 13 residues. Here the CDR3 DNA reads TGCGCCAGCAGCTCAACACAGGGGAACGAGCAGTACTTC. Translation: CASSSTQGNEQYF.

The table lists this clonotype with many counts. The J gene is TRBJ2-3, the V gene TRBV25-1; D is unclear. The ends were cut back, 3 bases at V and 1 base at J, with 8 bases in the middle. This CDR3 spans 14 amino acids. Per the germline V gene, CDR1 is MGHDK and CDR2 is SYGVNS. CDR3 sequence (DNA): TGTGCCAGCAGTGACACGGAAGGCACAGATACGCAGTATTTT. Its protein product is CASSDTEGTDTQYF.

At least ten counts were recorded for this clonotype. The DNA for the CDR3 is TGTGCCAGCACTCAGGGCCCCTTAGGAGCTTTCTTT. This encodes CASTQGPLGAFF. The chain couples TRBV28 to TRBJ1-1, with D perhaps TRBD1 (5 bases). The CDR3 extends over 12 amino acids. V shed 7 bases and J shed 10 bases, with 16 bases lying between them. CDR1 is MDHEN and CDR2 is SYDVKM in the germline V gene.

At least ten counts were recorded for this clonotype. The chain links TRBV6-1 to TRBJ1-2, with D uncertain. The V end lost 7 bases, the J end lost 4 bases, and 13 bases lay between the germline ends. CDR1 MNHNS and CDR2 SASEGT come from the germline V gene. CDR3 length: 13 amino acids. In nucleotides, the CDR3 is TGTGCCAGCACCAAGGACGGAAGCTATGGCTACACCTTC. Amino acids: CASTKDGSYGYTF.

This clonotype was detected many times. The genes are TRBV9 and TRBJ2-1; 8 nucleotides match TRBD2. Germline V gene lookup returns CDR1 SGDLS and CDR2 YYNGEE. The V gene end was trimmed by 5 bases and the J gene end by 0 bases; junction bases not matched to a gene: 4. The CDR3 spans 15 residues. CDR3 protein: CASSASGSSYNEQFF. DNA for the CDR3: TGTGCCAGCAGTGCAAGCGGGAGCTCCTACAATGAGCAGTTCTTC.

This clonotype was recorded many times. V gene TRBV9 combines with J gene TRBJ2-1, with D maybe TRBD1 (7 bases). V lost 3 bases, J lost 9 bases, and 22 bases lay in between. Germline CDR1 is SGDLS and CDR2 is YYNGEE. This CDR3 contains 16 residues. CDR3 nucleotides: TGTGCCAGCAGCGCCGGAGGGGGCCATGATTCGAGTGAGCAGTTCTTC. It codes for CASSAGGGHDSSEQFF.

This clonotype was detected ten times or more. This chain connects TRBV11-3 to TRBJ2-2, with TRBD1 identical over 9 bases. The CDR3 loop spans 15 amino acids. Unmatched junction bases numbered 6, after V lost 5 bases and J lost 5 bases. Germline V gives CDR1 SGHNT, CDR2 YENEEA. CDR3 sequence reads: CASSLGQGRTGELFF. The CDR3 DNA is TGTGCCAGCAGCCTAGGACAGGGGAGGACCGGGGAGCTGTTTTTT.

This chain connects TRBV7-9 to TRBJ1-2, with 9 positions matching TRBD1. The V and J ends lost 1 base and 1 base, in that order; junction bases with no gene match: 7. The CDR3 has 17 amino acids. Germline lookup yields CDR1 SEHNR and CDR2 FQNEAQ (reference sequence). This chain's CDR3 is CASSLGTGADYNYGYTF. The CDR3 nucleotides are TGTGCCAGCAGCTTAGGGACAGGGGCGGATTATAACTATGGCTACACCTTC.

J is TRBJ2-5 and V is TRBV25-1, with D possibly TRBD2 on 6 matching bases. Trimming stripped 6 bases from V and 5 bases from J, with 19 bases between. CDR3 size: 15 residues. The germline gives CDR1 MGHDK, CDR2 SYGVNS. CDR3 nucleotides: TGTGCCAGCAGCACCACCGGGACTCAGTCGGAGACCCAGTACTTC. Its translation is CASSTTGTQSETQYF.

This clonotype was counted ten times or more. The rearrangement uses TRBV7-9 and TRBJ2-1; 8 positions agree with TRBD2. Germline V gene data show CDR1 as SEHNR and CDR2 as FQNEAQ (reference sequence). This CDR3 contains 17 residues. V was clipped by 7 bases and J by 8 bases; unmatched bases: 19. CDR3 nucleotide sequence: TGTGCCAGCATCCCTCGGAGTCGTGCGGGAGGAGGAGATGAGCAGTTCTTC. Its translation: CASIPRSRAGGGDEQFF.

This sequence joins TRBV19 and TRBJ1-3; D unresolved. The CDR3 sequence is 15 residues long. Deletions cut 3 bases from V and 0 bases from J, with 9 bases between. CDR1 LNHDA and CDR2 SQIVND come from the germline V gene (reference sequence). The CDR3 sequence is CASSMGSGSGNTIYF. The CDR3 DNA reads TGTGCCAGTAGTATGGGATCAGGCTCTGGAAACACCATATATTTT.

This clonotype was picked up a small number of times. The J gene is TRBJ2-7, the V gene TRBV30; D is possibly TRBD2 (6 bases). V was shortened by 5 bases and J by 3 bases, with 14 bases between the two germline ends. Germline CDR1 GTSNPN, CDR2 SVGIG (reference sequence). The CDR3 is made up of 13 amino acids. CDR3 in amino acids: CAWSGARDYEQYF. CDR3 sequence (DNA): TGTGCCTGGTCTGGGGCGCGGGACTACGAGCAGTACTTC.

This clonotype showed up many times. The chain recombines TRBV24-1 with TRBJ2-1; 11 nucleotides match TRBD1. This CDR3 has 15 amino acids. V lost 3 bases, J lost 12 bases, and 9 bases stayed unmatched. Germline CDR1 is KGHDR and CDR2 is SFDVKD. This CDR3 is CATSDPGQGGIGQFF. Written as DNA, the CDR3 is TGTGCCACCAGTGATCCGGGACAGGGGGGAATTGGGCAGTTCTTC.

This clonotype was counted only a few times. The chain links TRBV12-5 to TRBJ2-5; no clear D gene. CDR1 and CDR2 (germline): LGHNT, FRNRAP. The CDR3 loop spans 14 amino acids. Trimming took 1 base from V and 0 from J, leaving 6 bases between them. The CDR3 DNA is TGTGCTAGTGGTTTGGGGACGTACCAAGAGACCCAGTACTTC. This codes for CASGLGTYQETQYF.

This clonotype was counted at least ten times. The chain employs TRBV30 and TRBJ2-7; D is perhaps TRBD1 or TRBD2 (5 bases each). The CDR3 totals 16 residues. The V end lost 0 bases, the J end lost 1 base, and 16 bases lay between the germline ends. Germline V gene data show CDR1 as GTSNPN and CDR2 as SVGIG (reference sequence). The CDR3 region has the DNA TGTGCCTGGAGTGTACGGGGACGGGCAGTATCCTACGAGCAGTACTTC. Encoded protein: CAWSVRGRAVSYEQYF.

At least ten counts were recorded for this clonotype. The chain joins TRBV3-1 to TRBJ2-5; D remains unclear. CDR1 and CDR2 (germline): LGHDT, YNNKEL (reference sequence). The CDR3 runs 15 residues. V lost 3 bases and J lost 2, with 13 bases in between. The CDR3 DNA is TGTGCCAGCAGCCAGAACTCCCGGCCTCAAGAGACCCAGTACTTC. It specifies CASSQNSRPQETQYF.